The entry below describes one T cell receptor beta chain. The data were obtained in a study of shared clonotypes between healthy human individuals. V trimming: 6 bases; J trimming: 2 bases; junction bases outside the gene matches: 10. The CDR3 is 16 residues long. From germline, CDR1 is LNHNV and CDR2 YYDKDF (reference sequence). The assay was carried out at the deep level. Here immunoSEQ multiplex PCR was the method, and the copy in TCRdb shows in-frame clones only, minus some. The sample contains roughly 1.5 million clones, around 98% of which appear only once. The chain combines TRBV15 with TRBJ1-2; TRBD1 aligns across 9 bases. The specimen sequenced was naive CD4+ T cells sorted from blood. Subset reported: CD45RA+ positively selected. This receptor was identified in a young man in good health. CDR3 nucleotides: TGTGCCACCAGGAGCACAGGGGGCCTCCAAAACTATGGCTACACCTTC. Encoded protein: CATRSTGGLQNYGYTF.